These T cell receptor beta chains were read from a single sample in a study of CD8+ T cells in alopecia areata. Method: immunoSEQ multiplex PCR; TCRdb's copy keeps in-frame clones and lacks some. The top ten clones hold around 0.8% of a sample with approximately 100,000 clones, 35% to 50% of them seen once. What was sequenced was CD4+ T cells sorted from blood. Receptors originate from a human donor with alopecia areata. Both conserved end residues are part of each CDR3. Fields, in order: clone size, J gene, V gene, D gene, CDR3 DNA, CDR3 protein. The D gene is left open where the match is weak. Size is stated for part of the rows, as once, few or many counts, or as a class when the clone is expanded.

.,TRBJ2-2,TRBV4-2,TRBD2,TGTGCCAGCAGCCTAACTAGCGGGCGAAACGGGGAGCTGTTTTTT,CASSLTSGRNGELFF
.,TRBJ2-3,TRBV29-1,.,TGCAGCGTTGGTTCCGTGCTCACAGATACGCAGTATTTT,CSVGSVLTDTQYF
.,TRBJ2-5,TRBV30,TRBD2,TGTGCCCTTCAGCGGCTAAGCGGGAGGGAAGAGACCCAGTACTTC,CALQRLSGREETQYF
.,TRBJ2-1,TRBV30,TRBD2,TGTGCCTGGCGCCCTCTAGCGGGAGTTGGGGAGCAGTTCTTC,CAWRPLAGVGEQFF
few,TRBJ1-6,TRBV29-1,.,TGCAGCGTTGAAGATCTTCGGGGGGTTAGGGATAATTCACCCCTCCACTTT,CSVEDLRGVRDNSPLHF
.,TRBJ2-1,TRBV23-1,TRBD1,TGCGCCAGTCCCCACCCGGGACAGCGACGCTACAATGAGCAGTTCTTC,CASPHPGQRRYNEQFF
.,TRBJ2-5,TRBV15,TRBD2,TGTGCCACCAGGACTAGCGGTGGGGAGACCCAGTACTTC,CATRTSGGETQYF
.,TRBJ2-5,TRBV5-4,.,TGTGCCAGCAGCGGGGGCTGGGAGGCAGGGAGGGAGACCCAGTACTTC,CASSGGWEAGRETQYF
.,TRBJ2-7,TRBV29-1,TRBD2,TGCAGCGTTGCGGCGGGAGGGCCCTACGAGCAGTACTTC,CSVAAGGPYEQYF
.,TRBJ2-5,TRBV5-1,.,TGCGCCAGCAGCGCCTCAGGGGCCCAAGAGACCCAGTACTTC,CASSASGAQETQYF
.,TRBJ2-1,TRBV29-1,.,TGCAGCGTTGTTGATTTGGGCAGAGCTTCCTACAATGAGCAGTTCTTC,CSVVDLGRASYNEQFF
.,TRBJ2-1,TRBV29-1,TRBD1,TGCAGCGTTGAAGGACAGGGGGCATCGTATGAGCAGTTCTTC,CSVEGQGASYEQFF
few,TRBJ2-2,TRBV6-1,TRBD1,TGTGCCAGCAAGAAGGGACAGGGGGCGTCCGGGGAGCTGTTTTTT,CASKKGQGASGELFF
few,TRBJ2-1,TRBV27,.,TGTGCCAGCAGGTTATTGGGATACAATGAGCAGTTCTTC,CASRLLGYNEQFF
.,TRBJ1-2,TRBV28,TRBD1,TGTGCCAGCAGTTCGGGACAGGAGTACTATGGCTACACCTTC,CASSSGQEYYGYTF
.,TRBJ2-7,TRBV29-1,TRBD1,TGCAGCGTCCGACAGGGGGCCGACGAGCAGTACTTC,CSVRQGADEQYF
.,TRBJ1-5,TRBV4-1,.,TGCGCCAGCAGCCAAGCCCCCGGGATTCATCAGCCCCAGCATTTT,CASSQAPGIHQPQHF
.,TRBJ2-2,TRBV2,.,TGTGCCAGCAGTGGAGTCCAAACCGGGGAGCTGTTTTTT,CASSGVQTGELFF
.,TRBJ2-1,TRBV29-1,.,TGCAGCGTTAAAGAAACAGGGAAGGGTGAGCAGTTCTTC,CSVKETGKGEQFF
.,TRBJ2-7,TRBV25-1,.,TGTGCCAGCAGTAGACAGGCGCCCTACGAGCAGTACTTC,CASSRQAPYEQYF
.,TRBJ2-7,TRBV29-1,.,TGCAGCGTTGAAGTGGGGCAGCTCGAATACTTC,CSVEVGQLEYF
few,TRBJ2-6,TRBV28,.,TGTGCCAGCAGTCCCGTCTCCGGGGCCAACGTCCTGACTTTC,CASSPVSGANVLTF
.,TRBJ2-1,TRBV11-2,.,TGTGCCAGCAGCTTATACCGGGAGCAGTTCTTC,CASSLYREQFF
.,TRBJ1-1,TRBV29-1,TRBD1,TGCAGCGTCCGGGGACAGGGCCTCACTGAAGCTTTCTTT,CSVRGQGLTEAFF
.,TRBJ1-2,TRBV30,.,TGTGCCTGGCAGGGGATCCTCTATGGCTACACCTTC,CAWQGILYGYTF
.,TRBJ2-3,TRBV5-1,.,TGCGCCAGCAGGCGGGCGGGGGCCGTGGCAGATACGCAGTATTTT,CASRRAGAVADTQYF
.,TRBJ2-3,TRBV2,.,TGTGCCAGCAAGGGGTCTCCCGCCTACACAGATACGCAGTATTTT,CASKGSPAYTDTQYF
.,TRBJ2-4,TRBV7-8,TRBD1,TGTGCCAGCAGAACGGACAGGGTGGTGAACATTCAGTACTTC,CASRTDRVVNIQYF